Following are 8 T cell receptor beta chains from one sample sequenced in a study of beta chain features in type 1 diabetes. The investigators reverse transcribed all of the isolated RNA, so they sequenced expressed TCRB transcripts. This table comes from immunoSEQ multiplex PCR, and its TCRdb copy is limited to in-frame clones, with some not included. This sample has hundreds of thousands of clones, with roughly a sixth found just once. The sequenced sample was naive CD4+ T cells from blood. Receptors were obtained from a man aged 18-30 years in good health.

This chain joins TRBV30 and TRBJ2-3, with 8 bases aligning to TRBD1. J was trimmed by 2 bases and V by 2 bases; bases with no gene match: 3. Per germline, CDR1 GTSNPN and CDR2 SVGIG (reference sequence). This CDR3 is built from 14 residues. The CDR3 loop reads CAWSSGGDTDTQYF. The CDR3 DNA reads as TGTGCCTGGAGTTCAGGGGGCGACACAGATACGCAGTATTTT. The full variable domain, completed using reference TRBV30 and TRBJ2-3, is SQTIHQWPATLVQPVGSPLSLECTVEGTSNPNLYWYRQAAGRGLQLLFYSVGIGQISSEVPQNLSASRPQDRQFILSSKKLLLSDSGFYLCAWSSGGDTDTQYFGPGTRLTVL.

This clone came up once. The CDR3 sequence: CASSTTSSLNTGELFF. CDR3 coding DNA: TGCGCCAGCAGTACTACCTCCTCTTTGAACACCGGGGAGCTGTTTTTT. The chain recombines TRBV5-1 with TRBJ2-2; D remains ambiguous. Germline CDR1 SGHRS, CDR2 YFSETQ. V gave up 5 bases and J gave up 1 base, with 15 bases separating them. The CDR3 is 16 residues long.

V usage is TRBV7-6 and J usage is TRBJ1-1; D might be TRBD1 (6 bases). The V and J ends lost 0 bases and 3 bases respectively, with 23 bases between them. This CDR3 spans 19 amino acids. Germline assignment: CDR1 SGHVS and CDR2 FNYEAQ. CDR3 nucleotide sequence: TGTGCCAGCAGCTTAGCGTTAGCAGGGGCTTGGCAAGATGACACTGAAGCTTTCTTT. Amino acids: CASSLALAGAWQDDTEAFF.

The DNA of the CDR3 is TGTGCCAGCAGCGCCGGCGGGGACGGTGAAGCTTTCTTT. It translates to CASSAGGDGEAFF. This chain links TRBV7-9 with TRBJ1-1; possibly TRBD1 for D (5 bases). CDR3 length: 13 amino acids. The ends were cut back, 5 bases at V and 7 bases at J, with 14 bases in the middle. Germline V lookup: CDR1 SEHNR, CDR2 FQNEAQ (reference sequence).

The chain recombines TRBV2 with TRBJ1-1; D remains unclear. The CDR3 covers 15 residues. Germline CDR1 reads SNHLY; CDR2 reads FYNNEI. V gave up 2 bases and J gave up 4 bases, with 14 bases separating them. The DNA for the CDR3 is TGTGCCAGCAGTGAACAGGTCCCTAGGAGCACTGAAGCTTTCTTT. It is translated as CASSEQVPRSTEAFF.

This clone was seen only a few times. This sample also contains other DNA sequences that code for the same CDR3. The chain combines TRBV5-1 with TRBJ2-3, with D possibly called TRBD1 or TRBD2 (6 bases each). The germline V and J ends were trimmed by 1 base and 1 base, with 10 bases remaining between them. Germline values: CDR1 SGHRS, CDR2 YFSETQ. The CDR3 is made up of 15 amino acids. The CDR3 here is CASSLPGGGTDTQYF. DNA of the CDR3: TGCGCCAGCAGCTTGCCCGGGGGCGGCACAGATACGCAGTATTTT.

This clone turned up a few times. The gene calls are TRBV7-2 and TRBJ2-7, with 7 nucleotides matching TRBD1. Germline CDR1 and CDR2: SGHTA and FQGNSA. With 5 bases clipped from V and 5 bases from J, the junction kept 6 bases outside the gene matches. The CDR3 extends over 13 amino acids. The CDR3 nucleotides read TGTGCCAGCAGCCGTCGGACAGGTCACGAGCAGTACTTC. Protein sequence: CASSRRTGHEQYF.

This clone was seen only a few times. The J gene is TRBJ2-7, the V gene TRBV9, with D unresolved. The CDR3 has 13 residues. From germline, CDR1 is SGDLS and CDR2 YYNGEE. V lost 3 bases and J lost 7, with 14 bases in between. The CDR3 sequence: CASSARRRSEQYF. In DNA, the CDR3 is TGTGCCAGCAGCGCCCGTAGGCGCTCTGAGCAGTACTTC.